Listed below are T cell receptor beta chains from one sample, sequenced in a study of OX40 agonist ivuxolimab in advanced cancers. Sequenced by immunoSEQ multiplex PCR; TCRdb stores in-frame clones only, minus some. The sample shows about 24,000 clones, approximately 89% of them seen only once. The sequences come from CD4+ or CD8+ T cells sorted from blood, collected in a trial of the OX40 agonist ivuxolimab. All receptors come from an adult with an advanced solid tumor such as melanoma, head and neck, liver or kidney cancer. CDR3s include the opening cysteine and the closing phenylalanine or tryptophan. A D gene is named only where the DNA matches it firmly. Expanded clones get a size class; other rows say once, few or many, or leave the size out.

CDR3nt: TGTGCCAGCAGCTCTAGCTGGACTAGCGGGACGGGAGAGACCCAGTACTTC
CDR3aa: CASSSSWTSGTGETQYF
abundance: NA
v_gene: TRBV7-8
j_gene: TRBJ2-5
d_gene: TRBD2

CDR3nt: TGTGCCAGCAGCTTAGGCGAGCTAGCGGGGGGGCAAGCAGATACGCAGTATTTT
CDR3aa: CASSLGELAGGQADTQYF
abundance: NA
v_gene: TRBV5-6
j_gene: TRBJ2-3
d_gene: TRBD2

CDR3nt: TGTGCCAGCAGCCCGGACTCCCTCTCCTACGAGCAGTACTTC
CDR3aa: CASSPDSLSYEQYF
abundance: NA
v_gene: TRBV7-9
j_gene: TRBJ2-7
d_gene: NA

CDR3nt: TGTGCCAGCAGCGCCGGGACAACTCCAGAGGACATTCAGTACTTC
CDR3aa: CASSAGTTPEDIQYF
abundance: NA
v_gene: TRBV9
j_gene: TRBJ2-4
d_gene: NA

CDR3nt: TGTGCCAGCAGCTCCTATGGACAGGGGGTCTACGAGCAGTACTTC
CDR3aa: CASSSYGQGVYEQYF
abundance: NA
v_gene: TRBV7-9
j_gene: TRBJ2-7
d_gene: TRBD1

CDR3nt: TGTGCCAGCAGTTACCCGGGGGCAAAGGGCTACACCTTC
CDR3aa: CASSYPGAKGYTF
abundance: NA
v_gene: TRBV6-5
j_gene: TRBJ1-2
d_gene: NA

CDR3nt: TGTGCCAGCACGACGACTAGCGGGAGAACCGAGCAGTACTTC
CDR3aa: CASTTTSGRTEQYF
abundance: NA
v_gene: TRBV11-3
j_gene: TRBJ2-7
d_gene: TRBD2

CDR3nt: TGTGCCAGCAGCTTAGAGGGGCGGCCCCAGCATTTT
CDR3aa: CASSLEGRPQHF
abundance: few
v_gene: TRBV7-9
j_gene: TRBJ1-5
d_gene: NA

CDR3nt: TGTGCTGTAAGGGACAGGAACTCCTACGAGCAGTACTTC
CDR3aa: CAVRDRNSYEQYF
abundance: NA
v_gene: TRBV7-7
j_gene: TRBJ2-7
d_gene: TRBD1

CDR3nt: TGTGCCAGTAGGTACTCCGGGACTAGCGGGAGTCGTGAGCAGTTCTTC
CDR3aa: CASRYSGTSGSREQFF
abundance: NA
v_gene: TRBV19
j_gene: TRBJ2-1
d_gene: TRBD2

CDR3nt: TGTGCCAGCAGTGACGGTAGCGCAGGCTACAATGAGCAGTTCTTC
CDR3aa: CASSDGSAGYNEQFF
abundance: NA
v_gene: TRBV6-1
j_gene: TRBJ2-1
d_gene: NA

CDR3nt: TGTGCCAGCAAACCCGGGGACTCTGGAAACACCATATATTTT
CDR3aa: CASKPGDSGNTIYF
abundance: NA
v_gene: TRBV7-9
j_gene: TRBJ1-3
d_gene: NA

CDR3nt: TGTGCCAGCAGCCGAGAGCGGGGGGGCCTGTCGGACGCCCAGTACTTC
CDR3aa: CASSRERGGLSDAQYF
abundance: NA
v_gene: TRBV5-4
j_gene: TRBJ2-5
d_gene: TRBD2

CDR3nt: TGTGCCAGCAGCGTAGGTTTAGGGACAGACTCCTACGAGCAGTACTTC
CDR3aa: CASSVGLGTDSYEQYF
abundance: NA
v_gene: TRBV9
j_gene: TRBJ2-7
d_gene: TRBD1

CDR3nt: TGTGCCAGCAGCTTTCCAGCGGCCAGCACAGATACGCAGTATTTT
CDR3aa: CASSFPAASTDTQYF
abundance: NA
v_gene: TRBV5-4
j_gene: TRBJ2-3
d_gene: NA

CDR3nt: TGTGCCAGCAGCCCTATATCCCCCTCGGCAGGGGGACTAGATACGCAGTATTTT
CDR3aa: CASSPISPSAGGLDTQYF
abundance: NA
v_gene: TRBV7-9
j_gene: TRBJ2-3
d_gene: NA

CDR3nt: TGCGCCAGCAGCTTGCAGATCATGAACACTGAAGCTTTCTTT
CDR3aa: CASSLQIMNTEAFF
abundance: NA
v_gene: TRBV5-1
j_gene: TRBJ1-1
d_gene: NA

CDR3nt: TGTGCCAGCAGTGACGGACGGCTCTATGGCTACACCTTC
CDR3aa: CASSDGRLYGYTF
abundance: NA
v_gene: TRBV25-1
j_gene: TRBJ1-2
d_gene: NA

CDR3nt: TGTGCCACCACCTCCGGCAATCAGCCCCAGCATTTT
CDR3aa: CATTSGNQPQHF
abundance: NA
v_gene: TRBV15
j_gene: TRBJ1-5
d_gene: NA

CDR3nt: TGTGCCAGCAGTTTTGGGCGGGGCACAGATACGCAGTATTTT
CDR3aa: CASSFGRGTDTQYF
abundance: NA
v_gene: TRBV27
j_gene: TRBJ2-3
d_gene: NA

CDR3nt: TGTGCCAGCAGTGAAGGAAGAGGGCTAGCGCAGTATTTT
CDR3aa: CASSEGRGLAQYF
abundance: once
v_gene: TRBV6-1
j_gene: TRBJ2-3
d_gene: NA

CDR3nt: TGTGCCAGCAGTTGGGGCGTCTCCACAGATACGCAGTATTTT
CDR3aa: CASSWGVSTDTQYF
abundance: once
v_gene: TRBV6-5
j_gene: TRBJ2-3
d_gene: NA

CDR3nt: TGTGCCAGCAGTACAGGGGGCCGGGGCTACACCTTC
CDR3aa: CASSTGGRGYTF
abundance: NA
v_gene: TRBV25-1
j_gene: TRBJ1-2
d_gene: TRBD1

CDR3nt: TGTGCTAGCAGCTTAAGATTTTCCCACAATGAGCAGTTCTTC
CDR3aa: CASSLRFSHNEQFF
abundance: NA
v_gene: TRBV7-7
j_gene: TRBJ2-1
d_gene: NA

CDR3nt: TGTGCCCGGATGGTCGGCTACGAGCAGTACTTC
CDR3aa: CARMVGYEQYF
abundance: few
v_gene: TRBV30
j_gene: TRBJ2-7
d_gene: NA

CDR3nt: TGCGCCAGCAGCACGGGGAACGTGGCCGCGGATACGCAGTATTTT
CDR3aa: CASSTGNVAADTQYF
abundance: NA
v_gene: TRBV5-1
j_gene: TRBJ2-3
d_gene: NA

CDR3nt: TGTGCCAGCAGCCCGAAACGTGGGTATCAGCCCCAGCATTTT
CDR3aa: CASSPKRGYQPQHF
abundance: NA
v_gene: TRBV7-3
j_gene: TRBJ1-5
d_gene: NA

CDR3nt: TGTGCCATCACGGCGGGAGTGCCCTACAATGAGCAGTTCTTC
CDR3aa: CAITAGVPYNEQFF
abundance: NA
v_gene: TRBV10-3
j_gene: TRBJ2-1
d_gene: TRBD2

CDR3nt: TGTGCCAGCTCACCTTCCCTCAGGGAATACAATGAGCAGTTCTTC
CDR3aa: CASSPSLREYNEQFF
abundance: NA
v_gene: TRBV18
j_gene: TRBJ2-1
d_gene: NA

CDR3nt: TGCGCCAGCAGCTTGTTAGGACAGGGGGCGGAAGATACGCAGTATTTT
CDR3aa: CASSLLGQGAEDTQYF
abundance: NA
v_gene: TRBV5-1
j_gene: TRBJ2-3
d_gene: TRBD1

CDR3nt: TGTGCCAGCAGCTTCGGCGGAACGGGTGAGCAGTTCTTC
CDR3aa: CASSFGGTGEQFF
abundance: once
v_gene: TRBV7-2
j_gene: TRBJ2-1
d_gene: NA

CDR3nt: TGTGCCAGCAGCTATGGGCTAGCGGGGACTATCAGGGATGAGCAGTTCTTC
CDR3aa: CASSYGLAGTIRDEQFF
abundance: NA
v_gene: TRBV11-1
j_gene: TRBJ2-1
d_gene: TRBD2

CDR3nt: TGCGCCAGCGGCCACTCCGGGGGAGGGTACACAGATACGCAGTATTTT
CDR3aa: CASGHSGGGYTDTQYF
abundance: medium-sized
v_gene: TRBV5-1
j_gene: TRBJ2-3
d_gene: TRBD2

CDR3nt: TGTGCCAGCAGTACACTCCTCAATCAGCCCCAGCATTTT
CDR3aa: CASSTLLNQPQHF
abundance: few
v_gene: TRBV27
j_gene: TRBJ1-5
d_gene: NA

CDR3nt: TGTGCCAGTAGTACAACATCAGATACGCAGTATTTT
CDR3aa: CASSTTSDTQYF
abundance: NA
v_gene: TRBV19
j_gene: TRBJ2-3
d_gene: NA

CDR3nt: TGTGCCAGCAGTTTAAAAGTAGGAGATTCACCCCTCCACTTT
CDR3aa: CASSLKVGDSPLHF
abundance: once
v_gene: TRBV27
j_gene: TRBJ1-6
d_gene: NA

CDR3nt: TGTGCCAGCAGTAATGGGGGGACAGGGGGCTGGGAGCAGTACTTC
CDR3aa: CASSNGGTGGWEQYF
abundance: NA
v_gene: TRBV6-5
j_gene: TRBJ2-7
d_gene: TRBD1

CDR3nt: TGTGCCAGCAGCCCCCCAGGGGCCGGGTCCCCCGAGCAGTTCTTC
CDR3aa: CASSPPGAGSPEQFF
abundance: NA
v_gene: TRBV7-9
j_gene: TRBJ2-1
d_gene: NA

CDR3nt: TGTGCCAGCAGCTTAGATGTGCGAGAGCAGTACTTC
CDR3aa: CASSLDVREQYF
abundance: once
v_gene: TRBV7-2
j_gene: TRBJ2-7
d_gene: NA

CDR3nt: TGTGCCAGTAGTGGGGCAGGGGGCGGCGAGCAGTACTTC
CDR3aa: CASSGAGGGEQYF
abundance: NA
v_gene: TRBV19
j_gene: TRBJ2-7
d_gene: TRBD1